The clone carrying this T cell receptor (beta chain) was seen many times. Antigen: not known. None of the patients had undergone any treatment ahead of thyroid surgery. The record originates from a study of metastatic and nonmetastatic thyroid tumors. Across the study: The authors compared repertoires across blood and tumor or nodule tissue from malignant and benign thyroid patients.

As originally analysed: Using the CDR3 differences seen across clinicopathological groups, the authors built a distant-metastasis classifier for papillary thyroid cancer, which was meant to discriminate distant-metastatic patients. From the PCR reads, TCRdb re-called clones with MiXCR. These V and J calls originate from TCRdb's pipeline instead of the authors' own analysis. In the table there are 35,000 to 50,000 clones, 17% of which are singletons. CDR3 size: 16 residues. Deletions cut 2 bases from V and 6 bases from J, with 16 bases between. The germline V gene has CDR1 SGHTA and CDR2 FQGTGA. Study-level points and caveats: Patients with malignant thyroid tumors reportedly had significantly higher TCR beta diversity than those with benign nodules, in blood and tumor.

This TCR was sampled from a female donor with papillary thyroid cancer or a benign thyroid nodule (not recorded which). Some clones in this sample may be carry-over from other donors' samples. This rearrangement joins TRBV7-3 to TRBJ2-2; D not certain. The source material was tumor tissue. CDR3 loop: CASSLGRLDGSGELFF. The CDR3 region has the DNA TGTGCCAGCAGCTTAGGTCGGCTAGACGGCTCCGGGGAGCTGTTTTTT.